A single sample gave rise to the 22 T cell receptor beta chains below, sequenced in a study of patients and donors after allogeneic stem cell transplantation. TCRdb called the RT-PCR reads again in MiXCR, with one record for every CDR3 protein. The profile covers about 8,800 distinct CDR3 sequences, with about 4% appearing a single time and 15% to 20% taken by the ten largest. The sequenced sample consisted of blood, either unsorted or a sorted T cell fraction (not recorded which). The source of these receptors is a human donor who was either an allogeneic HSCT recipient or a stem cell or donor lymphocyte infusion donor (not recorded which). It is not recorded whose cells these are; they may come from a transplant donor.

This clonotype was counted many times. This chain uses TRBV10-3 with TRBJ2-7; TRBD1 agrees at 9 bases. Trimming took 7 bases from V and 10 from J; bases not matched to a gene: 11. Looked up from germline, CDR1 is ENHRY and CDR2 is SYGVKD. The CDR3 covers 13 residues. CDR3 region: CAITTQQGAQQYF. In nucleotides, the CDR3 is TGTGCCATCACTACCCAACAGGGGGCGCAACAGTACTTC.

There are many counts of this clonotype. CDR3 in DNA: TGTGCCAGCAGCTTAGTTGTTGGGACCCATTCCTACAATGAGCAGTTCTTC. Translated, it gives CASSLVVGTHSYNEQFF. This sequence joins TRBV7-2 and TRBJ2-1; D is possibly TRBD1 or TRBD2 (5 bases each). Trimming shortened V by 1 base and J by 1 base, and 14 bases separated the two germline ends. Germline V gene data show CDR1 as SGHTA and CDR2 as FQGNSA. The CDR3 covers 17 residues.

This clonotype was counted many times. This rearrangement joins TRBV4-3 to TRBJ1-5; no firm D call. This CDR3 is built from 15 residues. Germline assignment: CDR1 LGHNA and CDR2 YSLEER. V lost 0 bases and J 4 bases, leaving 10 bases between the germline ends. The CDR3 nucleotides are TGCGCCAGCAGCCAAGACCCTCAGGTGAATCAGCCCCAGCATTTT. Residues: CASSQDPQVNQPQHF.

This clonotype is medium-sized. This sequence joins TRBV5-8 and TRBJ1-1; D not resolved. The CDR3 sequence is 10 residues long. Trimming cost V 5 bases and J 10 bases, with 9 bases left between them. Germline V lookup: CDR1 SGHTS, CDR2 YDEGEE. The CDR3, as DNA: TGTGCCAGCAGTTCGCGGGCAGCTTTCTTT. Amino acid sequence: CASSSRAAFF.

This clonotype was seen ten or more times. This chain uses TRBV7-9 with TRBJ2-3; D is unclear. The CDR3 is 13 amino acids. The ends were cut back, 0 bases at V and 9 bases at J, with 10 bases in the middle. CDR1 is SEHNR and CDR2 is FQNEAQ in the germline V gene (reference sequence). CDR3 bases: TGTGCCAGCAGCTTAGCCGGCTTCCCAACGCAGTATTTT. Its translation is CASSLAGFPTQYF.

This clonotype was recorded many times. The rearrangement links TRBV7-9 to TRBJ2-7, with 10 bases lining up with TRBD2. Trimming took 2 bases from V and 6 from J; bases not matched to a gene: 7. Per germline, CDR1 SEHNR and CDR2 FQNEAQ (reference sequence). There are 15 residues in the CDR3. The CDR3 is CASSLLSGRFGEQYF. The DNA for the CDR3 is TGTGCCAGCAGCTTACTTAGCGGGAGGTTCGGCGAGCAGTACTTC.

This clonotype was observed many times. The V gene is TRBV15, the J gene TRBJ2-7; 8 bases are a match to TRBD1. CDR3 length: 13 amino acids. The trim removed 3 bases at V and 6 bases at J, leaving 4 bases unmatched. Germline V lookup: CDR1 LNHNV, CDR2 YYDKDF (reference sequence). The chain's CDR3 is CATSRDRVGEQYF. In DNA, the CDR3 is TGTGCCACCAGCAGGGACAGGGTTGGCGAGCAGTACTTC.

Many counts were recorded for this clonotype. This chain links TRBV25-1 with TRBJ2-7; D gene uncertain. The length of the CDR3 is 14 residues. Between the trimmed V and J ends, which lost 6 bases and 0 bases, there was a span of 12 bases. Germline CDR1 and CDR2: MGHDK and SYGVNS. The CDR3 DNA reads TGTGCCAGCAGCCTCGAATTAACCTCCTACGAGCAGTACTTC. This encodes CASSLELTSYEQYF.

This clonotype was recorded many times. The rearrangement uses TRBV3-1 and TRBJ2-6; D is undetermined. The length of the CDR3 is 17 residues. The germline CDR1 and CDR2 sequences are LGHDT and YNNKEL (reference sequence). V was cut by 0 bases and J by 1 base, with 10 bases left in between. CDR3 nucleotides: TGTGCCAGCAGCCAAGATAGTGGGTTTTCTGGGGCCAACGTCCTGACTTTC. Translating gives CASSQDSGFSGANVLTF.

This clonotype has just a few counts. The rearrangement links TRBV6-2 or TRBV6-3 to TRBJ2-5; 9 bases align to TRBD2. Germline V gene lookup returns CDR1 MNHEY and CDR2 SVGEGT. After removal of 6 bases from V and 5 bases from J, the junction contained 10 bases not matched to a gene. There are 15 residues in the CDR3. The CDR3 bases are TGTGCCAGCAGCTGGTATAGCGGGAGAGTTGAGACCCAGTACTTC. Its protein product is CASSWYSGRVETQYF.

This clonotype has a handful of counts. As DNA, the CDR3 is TGTGCCAGCAGCTTGCCGTACCAAGAGACCCAGTACTTC. Protein: CASSLPYQETQYF. The chain recombines TRBV5-6 with TRBJ2-5; no firm D call. Trimming removed 1 base from V and 0 bases from J, with 4 bases in between. The CDR3 loop spans 13 amino acids. The germline V gene has CDR1 SGHDT and CDR2 YYEEEE.

In its sample, this clonotype is medium-sized. The V call is TRBV20-1, the J call TRBJ1-5; no reliable D call. The CDR3 is 15 amino acids. The germline V and J ends were trimmed by 5 bases and 0 bases, with 14 bases remaining between them. CDR1 and CDR2 (germline): DFQATT, SNEGSKA (reference sequence). CDR3 amino acids: CSAPETGGSNQPQHF. In DNA, the CDR3 is TGCAGTGCTCCGGAAACCGGTGGTAGCAATCAGCCCCAGCATTTT.

This clonotype has at least ten counts. The chain joins TRBV7-2 to TRBJ2-7; the D gene is possibly TRBD2 (6 bases). Per germline, CDR1 SGHTA and CDR2 FQGNSA. There are 13 residues in the CDR3. Trimming stripped 3 bases from V and 7 bases from J, with 13 bases between. Written as DNA, the CDR3 is TGTGCCAGCAGCTTTTGGGGGGACGGAGAGCAGTACTTC. It translates to CASSFWGDGEQYF.

In this sample, this clonotype turned up many times. This chain connects TRBV7-9 to TRBJ2-7; 7 positions match TRBD2. Germline-derived CDR1 and CDR2 are SEHNR and FQNEAQ (reference sequence). The CDR3 runs 17 residues. V shed 1 base and J 1 base; nucleotides not matched to a gene: 10. The CDR3, as DNA: TGTGCCAGCAGCTTAGGGTCCGCGACTAGCCCTTCCTACGAGCAGTACTTC. Its translation is CASSLGSATSPSYEQYF. Full variable domain (outside the CDR3, taken from reference TRBV7-9 and TRBJ2-7): DTGVSQNPRHKITKRGQNVTFRCDPISEHNRLYWYRQTLGQGPEFLTYFQNEAQLEKSRLLSDRFSAERPKGSFSTLEIQRTEQGDSAMYLCASSLGSATSPSYEQYFGPGTRLTVT.

In its sample, this clonotype is medium-sized. The chain is built from TRBV10-3 and TRBJ2-5, with TRBD1 as a possible D gene (6 bases). The CDR3 is 14 amino acids. With 7 bases removed from V and 3 bases from J, the gap between germline ends came to 15 bases. Germline CDR1 reads ENHRY; CDR2 reads SYGVKD. CDR3 bases: TGTGCCATCAACGAGGGGGATACCGAAGAGACCCAGTACTTC. Protein: CAINEGDTEETQYF.

This clonotype showed up many times. This chain joins TRBV5-1 and TRBJ2-5; 9 bases are shared with TRBD2. Trimming at V came to 0 bases and at J to 5 bases, leaving 5 bases not matched to a gene. Germline CDR1 reads SGHRS; CDR2 reads YFSETQ. This CDR3 comprises 15 residues. As DNA, the CDR3 is TGCGCCAGCAGCTTGGTGGGGACTAGCCTTGAGACCCAGTACTTC. Protein: CASSLVGTSLETQYF.

This clonotype is labeled as medium-sized. The chain joins TRBV7-9 to TRBJ1-1, with a weak D call TRBD1 (6 bases). CDR3 length: 15 amino acids. V lost 8 bases and J 0 bases, leaving 16 bases between the germline ends. Germline V gives CDR1 SEHNR, CDR2 FQNEAQ (reference sequence). CDR3 sequence reads: CASSGRQGLNTEAFF. In DNA form, the CDR3 reads TGTGCCAGCTCCGGCAGGCAGGGGTTGAACACTGAAGCTTTCTTT.

This clonotype is labeled medium-sized (0.01 to 0.1%). The chain uses TRBV15 and TRBJ1-1; 9 nucleotides line up with TRBD1. J was trimmed by 6 bases and V by 2 bases; bases with no gene match: 13. The germline V gene has CDR1 LNHNV and CDR2 YYDKDF (reference sequence). This CDR3 is built from 17 residues. The CDR3 reads CATSRPPPGTGTPEAFF. The CDR3 bases are TGTGCCACCAGCAGACCACCCCCCGGGACAGGGACCCCTGAAGCTTTCTTT.

Many counts were recorded for this clonotype. The chain joins TRBV15 to TRBJ2-7; D possibly corresponds to TRBD2 (6 bases). Germline assignment: CDR1 LNHNV and CDR2 YYDKDF (reference sequence). The ends were cut back, 3 bases at V and 0 bases at J, with 15 bases in the middle. CDR3 length: 16 residues. CDR3: CATSRGGWGSSYEQYF. CDR3 nucleotides: TGTGCCACCAGCAGGGGGGGATGGGGAAGCTCCTACGAGCAGTACTTC.

By sample fraction, this clonotype is medium-sized. J is TRBJ2-3 and V is TRBV10-3; D call uncertain. V was trimmed by 8 bases and J by 3 bases, leaving 15 bases between them. CDR3 length equals 14 residues. Germline assignment: CDR1 ENHRY and CDR2 SYGVKD. DNA for the CDR3: TGTGCCATCTCATACTCCGAGAGAACAGATACGCAGTATTTT. This gives the protein CAISYSERTDTQYF.

By sample fraction, this clonotype is medium-sized. CDR3 sequence reads: CASSLNYEQYF. The CDR3 nucleotides read TGTGCCAGCAGCTTAAACTACGAGCAGTACTTC. This chain uses TRBV5-6 with TRBJ2-7; D gene ambiguous. CDR1 and CDR2 from the germline V gene are SGHDT and YYEEEE. This CDR3 is built from 11 residues. V was pared by 2 bases and J by 3 bases, with 3 bases between.

This clonotype is categorized as medium-sized. The V gene is TRBV5-1, the J gene TRBJ2-5; TRBD2 might be the D (6 bases). Germline assignment: CDR1 SGHRS and CDR2 YFSETQ. CDR3 length: 13 residues. Between the trimmed V and J ends, which lost 4 bases and 1 base, there was a span of 8 bases. The CDR3 nucleotides read TGCGCCAGCAGCACGGGGGTCCAAGAGACCCAGTACTTC. Translated: CASSTGVQETQYF.